This passage covers 25 T cell receptor beta chains from one sample sequenced in a study of cytomegalovirus exposure and HLA in healthy donors. The study ran its PCR with 60 Vbeta and 13 Jbeta primers. The protocol was immunoSEQ multiplex PCR, while the TCRdb copy is restricted to in-frame clones and leaves out a portion. The sample contains around 190,000 clones, about three quarters of which appear only once. Sequenced material: PBMCs. Receptors were obtained from a man aged 40-55 years in good health and CMV-seronegative.

This rearrangement joins TRBV7-2 to TRBJ2-6, with D tentatively TRBD1 (6 bases). Germline V lookup: CDR1 SGHTA, CDR2 FQGNSA. V lost 2 bases and J 4 bases, leaving 9 bases between the germline ends. The CDR3 sequence is 15 residues long. This chain's CDR3 is CASSLRGQGANVLTF. CDR3 bases: TGTGCCAGCAGCTTAAGAGGACAGGGGGCCAACGTCCTGACTTTC.

With regard to this clone: At one end, the junction sequence differs from germline, possibly due to a read error. The chain joins TRBV5-1 to TRBJ1-1; 10 bases fit TRBD1. Germline V lookup: CDR1 SGHRS, CDR2 YFSETQ. The CDR3 runs to 15 residues. The CDR3 nucleotides read TGCGCCAGCGGCTTGTCAGGACAGGGGGACGCTGAAGCTTTCTTT. This codes for CASGLSGQGDAEAFF.

This clone was seen only a few times. The chain links TRBV14 to TRBJ1-1; D ambiguous. The length of the CDR3 is 16 residues. CDR1 and CDR2 (germline): SGHDN, FVKESK. Between the trimmed V and J ends, which lost 1 base and 1 base, there was a span of 13 bases. CDR3 nucleotides: TGTGCCAGCAGCCAAGGAGTGTGGGGAGAGAACACTGAAGCTTTCTTT. Translating it yields CASSQGVWGENTEAFF.

The chain employs TRBV18 and TRBJ2-5; D perhaps matches TRBD2 (5 bases). V was trimmed by 2 bases and J by 0 bases, leaving 7 bases between them. Looked up from germline, CDR1 is KGHSH and CDR2 is LQKENI. The length of the CDR3 is 14 residues. Here the CDR3 DNA reads TGTGCCAGCTCACCAATCGGGAACCAAGAGACCCAGTACTTC. Its protein is CASSPIGNQETQYF.

J is TRBJ1-2 and V is TRBV5-1; D is perhaps TRBD1 (5 bases). The CDR3 runs 13 residues. V dropped 0 bases and J dropped 4 bases, with 7 bases sitting between them. Germline V gene data show CDR1 as SGHRS and CDR2 as YFSETQ. Here the CDR3 reads CASSLGGGYGYTF. The CDR3 DNA sequence: TGCGCCAGCAGCTTGGGGGGGGGCTATGGCTACACCTTC.

This clone occurred a few times. The chain has TRBV27 and TRBJ1-1, with D perhaps TRBD1 (6 bases). The germline V gene has CDR1 MNHEY and CDR2 SMNVEV (reference sequence). The germline V and J ends were trimmed by 5 bases and 4 bases, with 17 bases remaining between them. The CDR3 has 15 residues. CDR3 sequence (DNA): TGTGCCAGCAGTCCTGGGGGCTTCCTCGGCACTGAAGCTTTCTTT. Translated, it gives CASSPGGFLGTEAFF.

In its sample, this clone was seen once. The genes are TRBV7-3 and TRBJ1-2; D call uncertain. The V gene's germline CDR1 is SGHTA and CDR2 FQGTGA. V shed 3 bases and J shed 4 bases, with 9 bases lying between them. This CDR3 is built from 13 residues. The CDR3 region is CASSFLTGYGYTF. The CDR3 DNA is TGTGCCAGCAGCTTTTTGACGGGCTATGGCTACACCTTC.

The rearrangement uses TRBV19 and TRBJ1-4; 10 nucleotides agree with TRBD1. CDR3 length: 15 residues. Germline trimming cut 4 bases from V and 4 bases from J; bases unmatched to any gene: 3. In germline, CDR1 is LNHDA, CDR2 SQIVND (reference sequence). For the CDR3, the DNA is TGTGCCAGTAGTACCCGGACAGGGGGTAATGAAAAACTGTTTTTT. Protein product: CASSTRTGGNEKLFF.

This chain uses TRBV7-3 with TRBJ2-2; 9 nucleotides align to TRBD1. Unmatched junction bases numbered 3, after V lost 5 bases and J lost 2 bases. The CDR3 totals 15 residues. CDR1 and CDR2 from the germline V gene are SGHTA and FQGTGA. CDR3 loop: CASSPQGANTGELFF. CDR3 nucleotides: TGTGCCAGCAGCCCACAGGGGGCAAACACCGGGGAGCTGTTTTTT.

Of note for this clone: The conserved closing phenylalanine or tryptophan is absent in this CDR3, likely reflecting a read error. The DNA is omitted, as the CDR3 cannot be located on it reliably, and the CDR3 follows TCRdb's listing. The genes are TRBV4-3 and TRBJ1-3. The CDR3 length equals 15 residues, ends included. Germline V gives CDR1 LGHNA, CDR2 YSLEER. The CDR3 protein is CASSQDRISEGPLSY.

This chain links TRBV5-6 with TRBJ1-2; no reliable D call. Germline V gene sequence: CDR1 SGHDT, CDR2 YYEEEE. This CDR3 has 12 amino acids. Trimming cost V 4 bases and J 8 bases, with 12 bases left between them. The DNA of the CDR3 is TGTGCCAGCAGCCCTAGCGGGAGCGGCTACACCTTC. It encodes CASSPSGSGYTF.

This chain uses TRBV4-3 with TRBJ2-1; 12 bases are a match to TRBD2. V gave up 4 bases and J gave up 4 bases; unmatched junction bases: 8. The CDR3 is made up of 17 amino acids. Germline CDR1 reads LGHNA; CDR2 reads YSLEER. Written as DNA, the CDR3 is TGCGCCAGCAGCCCCATGGGACTAGCGGGCTTATACAATGAGCAGTTCTTC. Amino acid sequence: CASSPMGLAGLYNEQFF.

As to this clone: This sample also contains other DNA sequences that code for the same CDR3. The V and J genes are TRBV27 and TRBJ2-7; perhaps TRBD1 as D (5 bases). Germline loops: CDR1 MNHEY, CDR2 SMNVEV (reference sequence). Trimming cost V 2 bases and J 2 bases, with 7 bases left between them. CDR3 length: 13 amino acids. The CDR3 DNA sequence: TGTGCCAGCAGTTTACAGGGCACCTACGAGCAGTACTTC. This sequence encodes CASSLQGTYEQYF.

This clone has only one observation. The gene calls are TRBV7-6 and TRBJ2-5, with 11 bases that match TRBD2. Germline CDR1 reads SGHVS; CDR2 reads FNYEAQ. J gave up 9 bases and V 5 bases, and 11 bases lay outside the gene matches. CDR3 size: 15 residues. Here the CDR3 DNA reads TGTGCCAGCAGCCCCCTTAGCGGGAGGGCCGTGGCCCAGTACTTC. Protein: CASSPLSGRAVAQYF.

In this sample, this clone turned up a few times. This chain connects TRBV5-8 to TRBJ1-2; D unclear. V gave up 5 bases and J gave up 2 bases, with 10 bases separating them. There are 13 residues in the CDR3. Per germline, CDR1 SGHTS and CDR2 YDEGEE. The CDR3 here is CASRQTGNYGYTF. In DNA, the CDR3 is TGTGCCAGCAGGCAGACGGGAAACTATGGCTACACCTTC.

V gene TRBV6-6 combines with J gene TRBJ2-1, with TRBD2 matching 10 bases. Germline CDR1 MNHNY, CDR2 SVGAGI (reference sequence). The CDR3 length is 15 residues. The J segment lost 9 bases and the V segment lost 6 bases, leaving 11 bases of the junction unmatched. CDR3 protein: CASRPSGRALGEQFF. DNA of the CDR3: TGTGCCAGCAGACCGAGCGGGAGGGCTCTGGGTGAGCAGTTCTTC.

The chain couples TRBV14 to TRBJ2-7; D might be TRBD1 (6 bases). This CDR3 is 15 amino acids long. V dropped 4 bases and J dropped 5 bases, with 18 bases sitting between them. The germline V gene has CDR1 SGHDN and CDR2 FVKESK. The CDR3 here is CASSPVPGDRDEQYF. The CDR3 DNA sequence: TGTGCCAGCAGCCCCGTGCCAGGGGATAGGGACGAGCAGTACTTC.

The gene calls are TRBV19 and TRBJ1-6; 10 bases map to TRBD1. The CDR3 is 18 residues long. The ends lost 5 bases at V and 10 bases at J; junction bases unmatched: 17. Germline V CDR1 and CDR2: LNHDA, SQIVND (reference sequence). The CDR3 nucleotides are TGTGCCAGTAGTCCTTCCGGACCCGGGACAGGGGTACACTCACCCCTCCACTTT. This encodes CASSPSGPGTGVHSPLHF.

About this clone: One junction end does not reproduce the germline sequence, and a read error may be involved. The V gene is TRBV7-9, the J gene TRBJ2-1; D unresolved. There are 12 residues in the CDR3. CDR1 and CDR2 from the germline V gene are SEHNR and FQNEAQ (reference sequence). The CDR3 protein is CSSSPTSNEQFF. The CDR3 nucleotides read TGTTCCAGCAGCCCGACTTCTAATGAGCAGTTCTTC.

The chain has TRBV19 and TRBJ2-7; D gene uncertain. Trimming shortened V by 3 bases and J by 3 bases, and 12 bases separated the two germline ends. CDR1 is LNHDA, CDR2 SQIVND, per germline (reference sequence). The CDR3 extends over 14 amino acids. Here the CDR3 DNA reads TGTGCCAGTAGTATTAGTAACAGTTTCTACGAGCAGTACTTC. Its translation is CASSISNSFYEQYF.

This clone appeared once. The chain carries TRBV29-1 and TRBJ2-3; 7 positions agree with TRBD2. With 7 bases clipped from V and 9 bases from J, the junction kept 7 bases outside the gene matches. CDR1 and CDR2 from the germline V gene are SQVTM and ANQGSEA. CDR3 size: 11 residues. CDR3 sequence reads: CSDGGVETQYF. DNA of the CDR3: TGCAGCGATGGGGGGGTCGAAACGCAGTATTTT.

This clone turned up a few times. This chain joins TRBV30 and TRBJ2-7; 8 bases fit TRBD2. Trimming removed 8 bases from V and 6 bases from J; junction bases left unmatched: 9. The CDR3 runs 12 residues. Per the germline V gene, CDR1 is GTSNPN and CDR2 is SVGIG (reference sequence). The CDR3: CARRSRGGEQYF. The DNA for the CDR3 is TGTGCCCGCCGGTCCCGGGGGGGCGAGCAGTACTTC.

The chain uses TRBV20-1 and TRBJ2-5; D is unclear. This CDR3 region has 11 residues. Germline V gives CDR1 DFQATT, CDR2 SNEGSKA (reference sequence). V gave up 5 bases and J gave up 0 bases, with 4 bases separating them. The CDR3 protein is CSAAHQETQYF. CDR3 coding DNA: TGCAGTGCTGCGCACCAAGAGACCCAGTACTTC.

V gene TRBV11-2 combines with J gene TRBJ2-7, with TRBD2 identical over 12 bases. The CDR3 runs 18 residues. J was trimmed by 4 bases and V by 3 bases; bases with no gene match: 13. CDR1 and CDR2 (germline): SGHAT, FQNNGV. The CDR3 DNA sequence: TGTGCCAGCAGCTTGGATGGACTAGCGGGAAATGGGGGGTACGAGCAGTACTTC. It yields the protein CASSLDGLAGNGGYEQYF.

This clone was seen just once. This chain uses TRBV6-5 with TRBJ1-2; 10 bases align to TRBD1. Germline loops: CDR1 MNHEY, CDR2 SVGAGI. The V and J ends lost 4 bases and 4 bases, in that order; junction bases with no gene match: 9. The CDR3 runs 16 residues. The CDR3 coding sequence is TGTGCCAGCAGTTCCGCGGGACAGGGGATCGGCTATGGCTACACCTTC. Translated, it gives CASSSAGQGIGYGYTF.